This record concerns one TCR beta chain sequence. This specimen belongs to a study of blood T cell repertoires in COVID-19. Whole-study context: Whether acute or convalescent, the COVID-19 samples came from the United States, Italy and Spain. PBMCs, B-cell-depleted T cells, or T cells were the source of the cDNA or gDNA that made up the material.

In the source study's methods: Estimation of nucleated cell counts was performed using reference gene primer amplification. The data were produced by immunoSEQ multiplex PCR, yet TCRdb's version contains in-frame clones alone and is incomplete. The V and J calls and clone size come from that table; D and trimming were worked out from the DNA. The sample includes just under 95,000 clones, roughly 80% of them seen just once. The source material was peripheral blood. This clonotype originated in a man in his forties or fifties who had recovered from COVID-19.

The CDR3 here is CASSLFDTNTEAFF. CDR3 in DNA: TGCGCCAGCAGCTTGTTTGACACGAACACTGAAGCTTTCTTT. The rearrangement links TRBV5-1 to TRBJ1-1, with D uncertain. In germline, CDR1 is SGHRS, CDR2 YFSETQ. V lost 1 base, J lost 1 base, and 8 bases lay in between. The CDR3 consists of 14 residues.